This section outlines one T cell receptor beta chain sequence together with its context. Its antigen is unknown. The data originate from a study of cytomegalovirus exposure and HLA in healthy donors. Findings and caveats of the study: Overall, 164 TCR beta chains were annotated as cytomegalovirus-associated.

CDR1 and CDR2 from the germline V gene are MNHEY and SVGAGI. Unmatched junction bases numbered 8, after V lost 6 bases and J lost 2 bases. The CDR3 runs 15 residues. Sequencing was performed with immunoSEQ multiplex PCR; in TCRdb, only in-frame clones are kept and a portion is missing. The table has some 140,000 clones, 80% to 90% seen once. This chain uses TRBV6-5 with TRBJ2-5; TRBD2 aligns across 8 bases. The sequencing sample was made of PBMCs. The sequence was collected from a woman younger than 45 in good health and CMV-seropositive. DNA for the CDR3: TGTGCCAGCAGCTACGGGACTAGAATACAAGAGACCCAGTACTTC. Amino acid sequence: CASSYGTRIQETQYF.